This T cell receptor (beta chain) stems from a study of blood T cell repertoires in COVID-19. Study information: Spain, Italy and the United States supplied samples that represented acute and convalescent COVID-19. PBMCs, B-cell-depleted T cells, or T cells were the source of the cDNA or gDNA that made up the material.

Under the authors' procedure: Amplification of reference gene primers was used by the study to estimate nucleated cell counts. The table came from immunoSEQ multiplex PCR; TCRdb's copy has only in-frame clones and leaves some out. From that table come the V and J calls and clone size; the DNA was used to work out D and trimming. The sample contains around 200,000 clones, approximately 83% of which appear only once. V was shortened by 2 bases and J by 10 bases, with 18 bases between the two germline ends. Germline values: CDR1 MGHDK, CDR2 SYGVNS. The CDR3 runs 15 residues. This receptor was obtained from a human donor with active or convalescent COVID-19. The donor label of this sample is uncertain. The gene calls are TRBV25-1 and TRBJ2-1; no reliable D call. The sample consisted of peripheral blood. This CDR3 is CASSERVASLEEQFF. The CDR3 bases are TGTGCCAGCAGTGAAAGAGTAGCTTCCCTTGAGGAGCAGTTCTTC.